The 25 T cell receptor beta chains below all came from one sample that was sequenced in a study of blood T cells in healthy people across ages. Together with a sample-barcoded 5' primer, a J-beta primer mix was included in a second PCR lasting about 6 to 11 cycles. TCRdb reprocessed the 5' RACE reads via MiXCR and lists one record per CDR3 protein. In the table there are 600,000 to 650,000 distinct CDR3 sequences, roughly 58% of which are singletons. The sample comprised blood. The receptors shown here come from a man aged 55-75 years in good health.

V and J are TRBV12-3 or TRBV12-4 and TRBJ2-3, with D unclear. V gave up 6 bases and J gave up 5 bases, with 9 bases separating them. The CDR3 runs to 12 residues. CDR3 bases: TGTGCCAGCAGGGCAATGGGAGATACGCAGTATTTT. Encoded protein: CASRAMGDTQYF.

This rearrangement joins TRBV6-1 to TRBJ2-5; 7 nucleotides align to TRBD1. The CDR3 is made up of 13 amino acids. Trimming removed 11 bases from V and 5 bases from J; junction bases left unmatched: 11. Germline CDR1 reads MNHNS; CDR2 reads SASEGT. CDR3 in DNA: TGTGCCGCCGACACAGGGGATACGGAGACCCAGTACTTC. Translating gives CAADTGDTETQYF.

In this sample, this clonotype turned up a few times. The chain links TRBV20-1 to TRBJ2-7, with 7 nucleotides matching TRBD1. CDR3 length equals 13 residues. Germline V gene lookup returns CDR1 DFQATT and CDR2 SNEGSKA (reference sequence). V shed 1 base and J 4 bases; nucleotides not matched to a gene: 4. CDR3 region: CSARGQGRYEQYF. CDR3 DNA: TGCAGTGCTAGAGGACAGGGTCGGTACGAGCAGTACTTC.

This chain uses TRBV12-3 or TRBV12-4 with TRBJ2-5; D might be TRBD1 (7 bases). Trimming pared 4 bases from V and 5 bases from J, leaving 14 bases between. The CDR3 length is 14 residues. CDR3: CASSWRGRRETQYF. CDR3 DNA: TGTGCCAGCAGTTGGAGGGGGCGCAGGGAGACCCAGTACTTC.

This rearrangement joins TRBV6-5 to TRBJ2-1, with TRBD1 as a possible D gene (6 bases). The germline CDR1 and CDR2 sequences are MNHEY and SVGAGI. The CDR3 length is 15 residues. Trimming shortened V by 5 bases and J by 5 bases, and 16 bases separated the two germline ends. CDR3 in amino acids: CASSQQGKRNNEQFF. The CDR3 coding sequence is TGTGCCAGCAGTCAACAGGGTAAACGGAACAATGAGCAGTTCTTC.

The gene calls are TRBV10-3 and TRBJ1-4; the D is unclear. Germline V gene data show CDR1 as ENHRY and CDR2 as SYGVKD. The CDR3 is made up of 13 amino acids. V lost 6 bases to trimming and J lost 4 bases, with 9 bases between them. The CDR3 DNA is TGTGCCATCAGCCCCCTTAATAATGAAAAACTGTTTTTT. This sequence encodes CAISPLNNEKLFF.

The V gene is TRBV20-1, the J gene TRBJ1-2; tentative D call: TRBD1 (5 bases). The CDR3 contains 15 residues. Per the germline V gene, CDR1 is DFQATT and CDR2 is SNEGSKA (reference sequence). Trimming left V 0 bases short and J 7 bases short, with 18 bases between. CDR3 in amino acids: CSARDSKQGESGYTF. CDR3 nucleotides: TGCAGTGCTAGAGATTCGAAGCAGGGAGAGAGTGGCTACACCTTC.

The J gene is TRBJ2-7, the V gene TRBV6-1; D is unclear. CDR1 is MNHNS, CDR2 SASEGT, per germline. The CDR3 runs to 15 residues. Trimming took 3 bases from V and 0 from J, leaving 12 bases between them. DNA of the CDR3: TGTGCCAGCAGTGATAACCTCCTTAGCTCCTACGAGCAGTACTTC. Translating it yields CASSDNLLSSYEQYF.

The gene calls are TRBV5-1 and TRBJ1-6; TRBD1 is a possible D gene (5 bases). V gave up 2 bases and J gave up 7 bases, with 13 bases separating them. Germline assignment: CDR1 SGHRS and CDR2 YFSETQ. The CDR3 is made up of 15 amino acids. CDR3 sequence reads: CASSFGGVRNSPLHF. The CDR3 DNA reads as TGCGCCAGCAGCTTTGGGGGTGTTCGGAATTCACCCCTCCACTTT.

The chain is built from TRBV18 and TRBJ2-3, with TRBD2 identical over 10 bases. Germline CDR1 reads KGHSH; CDR2 reads LQKENI. Trimming at V came to 4 bases and at J to 14 bases, leaving 6 bases not matched to a gene. This CDR3 is 12 amino acids long. The DNA of the CDR3 is TGTGCCAGCTCACTGGGACTAGCGTTTCCGTATTTT. As protein: CASSLGLAFPYF.

The chain couples TRBV10-3 to TRBJ2-7, with unresolved D. The DNA end lines up better with TRBJ2-5; the J call may be wrong. This CDR3 is 15 amino acids long. Germline lookup yields CDR1 ENHRY and CDR2 SYGVKD. This CDR3 is CAISESADRWETQYF. CDR3 coding DNA: TGTGCCATCAGTGAGTCGGCCGATCGGTGGGAGACCCAGTACTTC.

This clonotype has at least ten counts. One base away lies a much larger clone, so this may be a sequencing read error. The chain is built from TRBV24-1 and TRBJ2-5; 12 nucleotides agree with TRBD2. The germline V gene encodes CDR1 KGHDR and CDR2 SFDVKD. V trimming: 3 bases; J trimming: 11 bases; junction bases outside the gene matches: 9. This CDR3 is 15 amino acids long. Here the CDR3 DNA reads TGTGCCACCAGTGATAGGACTAGCGGGACGGATGAGCAGTACTTC. Translation gives CATSDRTSGTDEQYF.

The chain carries TRBV3-1 and TRBJ2-5, with a weak D call TRBD1 (6 bases). The germline CDR1 and CDR2 sequences are LGHDT and YNNKEL (reference sequence). V dropped 4 bases and J dropped 4 bases, with 19 bases sitting between them. The CDR3 contains 16 residues. This CDR3 reads CASSLIAGVYLETQYF. The CDR3 region has the DNA TGTGCCAGCAGCCTCATCGCAGGGGTCTACTTAGAGACCCAGTACTTC.

This chain's CDR3 is CSARTSQGSDTQYF. The CDR3 DNA sequence: TGCAGTGCTAGGACTAGTCAAGGCTCAGATACGCAGTATTTT. The chain links TRBV20-1 to TRBJ2-3; tentatively, D is TRBD2 (6 bases). V lost 3 bases and J 4 bases, leaving 14 bases between the germline ends. Germline V gene lookup returns CDR1 DFQATT and CDR2 SNEGSKA (reference sequence). CDR3 size: 14 residues.

The chain links TRBV10-3 to TRBJ1-1; D not certain. CDR3 length equals 13 residues. Germline V lookup: CDR1 ENHRY, CDR2 SYGVKD. Trimming left V 5 bases short and J 3 bases short, with 10 bases between. CDR3 residues: CAISSREDTEAFF. The CDR3 coding sequence is TGTGCCATCAGTTCCCGGGAGGACACTGAAGCTTTCTTT.

The V and J genes are TRBV7-9 and TRBJ2-5; 7 positions agree with TRBD2. This CDR3 region has 17 residues. V lost 2 bases, J lost 0 bases, and 9 bases stayed unmatched. Germline V gene data show CDR1 as SEHNR and CDR2 as FQNEAQ (reference sequence). CDR3 in DNA: TGTGCCAGCAGCTTATGGGAGGGCTCCCCGTACCAAGAGACCCAGTACTTC. This sequence encodes CASSLWEGSPYQETQYF.

The rearrangement links TRBV29-1 to TRBJ2-3; D might be TRBD1 or TRBD2, each matching 5 bases. There are 14 residues in the CDR3. V was trimmed by 2 bases and J by 1 base, leaving 10 bases between them. Germline assignment: CDR1 SQVTM and CDR2 ANQGSEA. The CDR3, as DNA: TGCAGCGTTGAAAAGGGACGGGGCACAGATACGCAGTATTTT. Translation gives CSVEKGRGTDTQYF.

The rearrangement joins TRBV10-3 to TRBJ2-7; 9 bases fit TRBD1. Trimming removed 7 bases from V and 3 bases from J; junction bases left unmatched: 4. Germline V gives CDR1 ENHRY, CDR2 SYGVKD. This CDR3 is built from 13 residues. The CDR3 DNA reads TGTGCCATCACCAGGGACAGGGTCTACGAGCAGTACTTC. Protein: CAITRDRVYEQYF.

On this clonotype itself: One base away lies a much larger clone, so this may be a sequencing read error. J is TRBJ2-5 and V is TRBV20-1, with 9 bases identical to TRBD1. Germline values: CDR1 DFQATT, CDR2 SNEGSKA (reference sequence). The trim removed 3 bases at V and 3 bases at J, leaving 5 bases unmatched. The CDR3 covers 14 residues. The CDR3 reads CSARERTGEETQYF. In DNA form, the CDR3 reads TGCAGTGCTAGGGAAAGGACAGGGGAAGAGACCCAGTACTTC.

The chain is built from TRBV20-1 and TRBJ2-3; possibly TRBD2 for D (5 bases). Germline CDR1 reads DFQATT; CDR2 reads SNEGSKA (reference sequence). The V and J ends lost 4 bases and 6 bases respectively, with 11 bases between them. The CDR3 consists of 12 residues. CDR3 coding DNA: TGCAGTGCTACCGGGGAATTGGATACGCAGTATTTT. As protein: CSATGELDTQYF.

The rearrangement links TRBV20-1 to TRBJ1-5, with TRBD1 matching over 7 bases. This CDR3 is 12 amino acids long. The germline gives CDR1 DFQATT, CDR2 SNEGSKA (reference sequence). Trimming removed 4 bases from V and 4 bases from J; junction bases left unmatched: 1. As DNA, the CDR3 is TGCAGTGCTAAGGGACAGAATCAGCCCCAGCATTTT. The encoded protein is CSAKGQNQPQHF.

The chain carries TRBV4-2 and TRBJ2-1; 13 nucleotides agree with TRBD2. J lost 9 bases, V lost 3 bases, and 8 bases had no gene match. This CDR3 region has 16 residues. The germline V gene encodes CDR1 LGHNA and CDR2 YNFKEQ. CDR3 DNA sequence: TGTGCCAGCAGCCAGGGACTAGCGGGGCGTTGGGTTGAGCAGTTCTTC. Its translation: CASSQGLAGRWVEQFF.

This clonotype is a singleton in its sample. This sequence joins TRBV5-6 and TRBJ2-4; D is unclear. This CDR3 is 14 amino acids long. CDR1 is SGHDT and CDR2 is YYEEEE in the germline V gene. The V end was cut by 0 bases, the J end by 13 bases, with 17 bases between. The CDR3 bases are TGTGCCAGCAGCTTGGGATACGGGCCGTCTGGGCAGTACTTC. This translates into CASSLGYGPSGQYF.

This clonotype was observed a handful of times. The V gene is TRBV5-1, the J gene TRBJ2-1; 7 nucleotides align to TRBD2. Germline-derived CDR1 and CDR2 are SGHRS and YFSETQ. CDR3 length: 15 residues. Trimming took 0 bases from V and 7 from J; bases not matched to a gene: 7. The CDR3 DNA reads as TGCGCCAGCAGCTTGGCGACTAGCTTTGGGAATGAGCAGTTCTTC. Its protein product is CASSLATSFGNEQFF.

This chain uses TRBV6-1 with TRBJ1-2, with D unresolved. The CDR3 runs 12 residues. V was clipped by 4 bases and J by 6 bases, with 9 bases between them. The germline gives CDR1 MNHNS, CDR2 SASEGT. CDR3 bases: TGTGCCAGCAGTGGGGATCTCAATGGCTACACCTTC. Residues: CASSGDLNGYTF.